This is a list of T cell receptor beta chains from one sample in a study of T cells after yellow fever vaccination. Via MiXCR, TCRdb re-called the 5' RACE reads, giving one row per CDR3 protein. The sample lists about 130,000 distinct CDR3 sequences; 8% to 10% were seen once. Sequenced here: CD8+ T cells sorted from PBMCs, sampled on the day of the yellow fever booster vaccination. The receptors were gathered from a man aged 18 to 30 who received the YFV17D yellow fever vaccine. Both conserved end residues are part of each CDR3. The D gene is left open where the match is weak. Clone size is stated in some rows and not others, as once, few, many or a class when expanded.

CDR3 protein: CASSTRDRGSYEQYF
CDR3 DNA: TGTGCCAGCAGTACCCGGGACAGGGGCTCCTACGAGCAGTACTTC
V gene: TRBV12-3/TRBV12-4
D gene: TRBD1
J gene: TRBJ2-7
clone size: few

CDR3 protein: CASSTQNSGGETQYF
CDR3 DNA: TGCGCCAGCAGCACCCAGAACAGTGGGGGAGAGACCCAGTACTTC
V gene: TRBV5-1
D gene: -
J gene: TRBJ2-5
clone size: many

CDR3 protein: CASSDRGTETQYF
CDR3 DNA: TGCGCCAGCAGCGACAGGGGGACAGAGACCCAGTACTTC
V gene: TRBV4-1
D gene: TRBD1
J gene: TRBJ2-5
clone size: few

CDR3 protein: CASSYVRTGADYGYTF
CDR3 DNA: TGTGCCAGCAGTTACGTTCGGACAGGGGCCGACTATGGCTACACCTTC
V gene: TRBV6-5
D gene: TRBD1
J gene: TRBJ1-2
clone size: -

CDR3 protein: CASSPSRTSTDTQYF
CDR3 DNA: TGTGCCAGCAGCCCTAGCCGGACTAGCACAGATACGCAGTATTTT
V gene: TRBV13
D gene: -
J gene: TRBJ2-3
clone size: -

CDR3 protein: CASSLGLAGRSYEQYF
CDR3 DNA: TGTGCCAGCAGCCTGGGACTAGCGGGGCGCTCCTACGAGCAGTACTTC
V gene: TRBV27
D gene: TRBD2
J gene: TRBJ2-7
clone size: many

CDR3 protein: CASSVDAGRGGLETQYF
CDR3 DNA: TGTGCCAGCAGCGTAGACGCAGGGCGGGGGGGCCTAGAGACCCAGTACTTC
V gene: TRBV9
D gene: TRBD2
J gene: TRBJ2-5
clone size: few

CDR3 protein: CSVGLAGEVPQYF
CDR3 DNA: TGCAGTGTGGGACTAGCGGGGGAAGTTCCGCAGTATTTT
V gene: TRBV20-1
D gene: TRBD2
J gene: TRBJ2-3
clone size: -

CDR3 protein: CASSYGSRGPYGYTF
CDR3 DNA: TGTGCCAGCAGTTACGGCTCCAGGGGGCCATATGGCTACACCTTC
V gene: TRBV6-2/TRBV6-3
D gene: TRBD1
J gene: TRBJ1-2
clone size: few

CDR3 protein: CASAGTPGNTEAFF
CDR3 DNA: TGTGCCAGTGCTGGGACCCCGGGGAACACTGAAGCTTTCTTT
V gene: TRBV12-3/TRBV12-4
D gene: -
J gene: TRBJ1-1
clone size: few

CDR3 protein: CASSFSPEPQGELFF
CDR3 DNA: TGTGCCAGCAGTTTCTCGCCGGAACCCCAAGGGGAGCTGTTTTTT
V gene: TRBV6-5
D gene: -
J gene: TRBJ2-2
clone size: -

CDR3 protein: CASSPRGVGYTF
CDR3 DNA: TGTGCCAGCAGTCCCCGAGGGGTGGGCTACACCTTC
V gene: TRBV12-3/TRBV12-4
D gene: -
J gene: TRBJ1-2
clone size: few

CDR3 protein: CASSLTRVGYEQYF
CDR3 DNA: TGTGCCAGCAGCTTAACCAGGGTCGGCTACGAGCAGTACTTC
V gene: TRBV7-8
D gene: -
J gene: TRBJ2-7
clone size: many

CDR3 protein: CASSSGTSGVTDTQYF
CDR3 DNA: TGCGCCAGCAGCTCGGGGACTAGCGGGGTGACAGATACGCAGTATTTT
V gene: TRBV5-1
D gene: TRBD2
J gene: TRBJ2-3
clone size: few

CDR3 protein: CASSSGPEQYF
CDR3 DNA: TGTGCCAGCAGCTCAGGACCCGAGCAGTACTTC
V gene: TRBV7-9
D gene: -
J gene: TRBJ2-7
clone size: few

CDR3 protein: CASSGPGTSGTDTQYF
CDR3 DNA: TGTGCCAGCAGCGGCCCGGGGACTAGCGGCACAGATACGCAGTATTTT
V gene: TRBV9
D gene: TRBD2
J gene: TRBJ2-3
clone size: few

CDR3 protein: CASRAMKGSYNSPLHF
CDR3 DNA: TGTGCCAGCAGGGCCATGAAGGGCTCCTATAATTCACCCCTCCACTTT
V gene: TRBV5-4
D gene: -
J gene: TRBJ1-6
clone size: large

CDR3 protein: CATSTSVTGSRGEQYF
CDR3 DNA: TGTGCCACCAGCACCTCGGTTACAGGGAGTCGGGGCGAGCAGTACTTC
V gene: TRBV15
D gene: -
J gene: TRBJ2-7
clone size: few

CDR3 protein: CSVSRGSGAGELFF
CDR3 DNA: TGCAGCGTTTCTAGGGGGTCTGGGGCCGGGGAGCTGTTTTTT
V gene: TRBV29-1
D gene: -
J gene: TRBJ2-2
clone size: few

CDR3 protein: CASSQDRKETQYF
CDR3 DNA: TGTGCCAGCAGCCAAGACAGAAAAGAGACCCAGTACTTC
V gene: TRBV4-2
D gene: -
J gene: TRBJ2-5
clone size: -

CDR3 protein: CASSPWTHAGELFF
CDR3 DNA: TGTGCCAGCAGCCCTTGGACACACGCCGGGGAGCTGTTTTTT
V gene: TRBV9
D gene: -
J gene: TRBJ2-2
clone size: few

CDR3 protein: CASNPGGGVYGYTF
CDR3 DNA: TGTGCCAGCAACCCCGGGGGGGGAGTCTATGGCTACACCTTC
V gene: TRBV11-2
D gene: -
J gene: TRBJ1-2
clone size: -

CDR3 protein: CASSPDGNNEQFF
CDR3 DNA: TGCGCCAGCAGCCCGGACGGGAACAATGAGCAGTTCTTC
V gene: TRBV4-3
D gene: -
J gene: TRBJ2-1
clone size: -

CDR3 protein: CASSVAGTELNNEQFF
CDR3 DNA: TGTGCCAGCAGCGTAGCCGGGACAGAACTGAACAATGAGCAGTTCTTC
V gene: TRBV9
D gene: TRBD1
J gene: TRBJ2-1
clone size: many

CDR3 protein: CASSQVDRSTEKLFF
CDR3 DNA: TGCGCCAGCAGCCAAGTTGACAGGTCGACTGAAAAACTGTTTTTT
V gene: TRBV4-3
D gene: -
J gene: TRBJ1-4
clone size: -

CDR3 protein: CSVLPPGQGETQYF
CDR3 DNA: TGCAGCGTTCTTCCCCCGGGACAGGGGGAGACCCAGTACTTC
V gene: TRBV29-1
D gene: TRBD1
J gene: TRBJ2-5
clone size: -

CDR3 protein: CASSQGGGLGETQYF
CDR3 DNA: TGTGCCAGCAGCCAAGGAGGGGGGCTCGGAGAGACCCAGTACTTC
V gene: TRBV14
D gene: -
J gene: TRBJ2-5
clone size: few

CDR3 protein: CASSQVGGPSLHF
CDR3 DNA: TGCGCCAGCAGCCAAGTCGGGGGACCTAGCCTCCACTTT
V gene: TRBV4-1
D gene: -
J gene: TRBJ1-6
clone size: few

CDR3 protein: CASSGPRSSYNEQFF
CDR3 DNA: TGTGCCAGCAGTGGCCCCCGCAGCTCCTACAATGAGCAGTTCTTC
V gene: TRBV2
D gene: -
J gene: TRBJ2-1
clone size: -

CDR3 protein: CSGVLAGGPNTGELFF
CDR3 DNA: TGCAGCGGAGTACTAGCGGGGGGCCCGAACACCGGGGAGCTGTTTTTT
V gene: TRBV29-1
D gene: TRBD2
J gene: TRBJ2-2
clone size: many

CDR3 protein: CASSVGASESDTQYF
CDR3 DNA: TGTGCCAGCAGCGTAGGGGCTAGCGAGTCAGATACGCAGTATTTT
V gene: TRBV9
D gene: -
J gene: TRBJ2-3
clone size: many

CDR3 protein: CASSYDGGWGNQPQHF
CDR3 DNA: TGTGCCAGCAGTTACGATGGAGGGTGGGGCAATCAGCCCCAGCATTTT
V gene: TRBV6-6
D gene: -
J gene: TRBJ1-5
clone size: few

CDR3 protein: CASSFRGLFSPLHF
CDR3 DNA: TGTGCCAGCAGCTTCCGGGGTCTCTTTTCACCCCTCCACTTT
V gene: TRBV7-9
D gene: -
J gene: TRBJ1-6
clone size: few

CDR3 protein: CASSDAGWDYNTDTQYF
CDR3 DNA: TGTGCCAGCAGCGACGCGGGGTGGGACTACAACACAGATACGCAGTATTTT
V gene: TRBV7-2
D gene: TRBD2
J gene: TRBJ2-3
clone size: few

CDR3 protein: CASSLGTGWNTEAFF
CDR3 DNA: TGCGCCAGCAGCTTGGGGACAGGATGGAACACTGAAGCTTTCTTT
V gene: TRBV5-1
D gene: TRBD1
J gene: TRBJ1-1
clone size: -

CDR3 protein: CASSGRVGGASGELFF
CDR3 DNA: TGTGCCAGCAGCGGGCGTGTAGGGGGCGCTTCTGGGGAGCTGTTTTTT
V gene: TRBV9
D gene: TRBD1
J gene: TRBJ2-2
clone size: -

CDR3 protein: CSARRLGMEQYF
CDR3 DNA: TGCAGTGCTAGGCGTCTTGGGATGGAGCAGTACTTC
V gene: TRBV20-1
D gene: -
J gene: TRBJ2-7
clone size: -

CDR3 protein: CSVEVPLAGAETQYF
CDR3 DNA: TGCAGCGTTGAAGTGCCCCTAGCGGGGGCAGAGACCCAGTACTTC
V gene: TRBV29-1
D gene: TRBD2
J gene: TRBJ2-5
clone size: -

CDR3 protein: CASSLLGTSGRETQYF
CDR3 DNA: TGTGCCAGCAGTCTCCTCGGGACTAGCGGTAGAGAGACCCAGTACTTC
V gene: TRBV6-2/TRBV6-3
D gene: TRBD2
J gene: TRBJ2-5
clone size: -

CDR3 protein: CASSQDWTGGSGELFF
CDR3 DNA: TGCGCCAGCAGCCAAGATTGGACAGGGGGCTCCGGGGAGCTGTTTTTT
V gene: TRBV4-1
D gene: TRBD1
J gene: TRBJ2-2
clone size: -

CDR3 protein: CASSLGGGAAEAFF
CDR3 DNA: TGCGCCAGCAGCCTGGGCGGGGGGGCCGCTGAAGCTTTCTTT
V gene: TRBV4-3
D gene: -
J gene: TRBJ1-1
clone size: -

CDR3 protein: CASSFDRSPYNEQFF
CDR3 DNA: TGTGCCAGCAGTTTTGACAGGAGCCCCTACAATGAGCAGTTCTTC
V gene: TRBV11-1
D gene: -
J gene: TRBJ2-1
clone size: few

CDR3 protein: CASSLDHPTNGDTQYF
CDR3 DNA: TGTGCCAGCAGCTTAGATCACCCTACCAATGGAGATACGCAGTATTTT
V gene: TRBV11-2
D gene: -
J gene: TRBJ2-3
clone size: -

CDR3 protein: CSARAGREQYF
CDR3 DNA: TGCAGTGCTAGGGCCGGGCGCGAGCAGTACTTC
V gene: TRBV20-1
D gene: -
J gene: TRBJ2-7
clone size: few

CDR3 protein: CASRNRDYSTDTQYF
CDR3 DNA: TGTGCCAGCAGAAACAGGGACTATAGCACAGATACGCAGTATTTT
V gene: TRBV28
D gene: -
J gene: TRBJ2-3
clone size: -

CDR3 protein: CASSPQQGYQPQHF
CDR3 DNA: TGTGCCAGCAGTCCGCAACAGGGCTATCAGCCCCAGCATTTT
V gene: TRBV6-5
D gene: -
J gene: TRBJ1-5
clone size: few

CDR3 protein: CASSEDRGRIDGYTF
CDR3 DNA: TGTGCCAGCAGCGAGGACAGGGGGCGGATCGATGGCTACACCTTC
V gene: TRBV5-4
D gene: TRBD1
J gene: TRBJ1-2
clone size: few

CDR3 protein: CASSYSAGTADYTF
CDR3 DNA: TGTGCCAGCAGTTACTCCGCCGGGACAGCGGACTACACCTTC
V gene: TRBV6-5
D gene: TRBD1
J gene: TRBJ1-2
clone size: few

CDR3 protein: CASSWGGQDSGNTIYF
CDR3 DNA: TGTGCCAGCAGCTGGGGGGGACAGGACTCTGGAAACACCATATATTTT
V gene: TRBV5-6
D gene: TRBD1
J gene: TRBJ1-3
clone size: few

CDR3 protein: CASSTTGGYTGELFF
CDR3 DNA: TGTGCCAGCAGCACAACAGGCGGATACACCGGGGAGCTGTTTTTT
V gene: TRBV12-3/TRBV12-4
D gene: -
J gene: TRBJ2-2
clone size: -

CDR3 protein: CASRARLAVTDTQYF
CDR3 DNA: TGTGCCAGCAGAGCCCGACTAGCGGTTACAGATACGCAGTATTTT
V gene: TRBV27
D gene: TRBD2
J gene: TRBJ2-3
clone size: few

CDR3 protein: CASSLASGIPQETQYF
CDR3 DNA: TGTGCCAGCAGCTTGGCTAGCGGGATTCCCCAAGAGACCCAGTACTTC
V gene: TRBV5-6
D gene: TRBD2
J gene: TRBJ2-5
clone size: medium-sized

CDR3 protein: CASSELGRREQYF
CDR3 DNA: TGTGCCAGCAGTGAATTGGGTCGGAGGGAGCAGTACTTC
V gene: TRBV25-1
D gene: -
J gene: TRBJ2-7
clone size: -

CDR3 protein: CASSHRQWSRTDTQYF
CDR3 DNA: TGTGCCAGCAGCCATCGACAGTGGAGCCGCACAGATACGCAGTATTTT
V gene: TRBV7-9
D gene: -
J gene: TRBJ2-3
clone size: -

CDR3 protein: CATSPAERYEQYF
CDR3 DNA: TGCGCCACCTCCCCCGCAGAAAGATACGAGCAGTACTTC
V gene: TRBV10-2
D gene: -
J gene: TRBJ2-7
clone size: few

CDR3 protein: CASSPLRGVLNTEAFF
CDR3 DNA: TGTGCCAGCAGTCCCCTCAGGGGCGTCCTGAACACTGAAGCTTTCTTT
V gene: TRBV6-2/TRBV6-3
D gene: -
J gene: TRBJ1-1
clone size: -

CDR3 protein: CASSDETSGRGDTQYF
CDR3 DNA: TGTGCCAGCAGCGACGAGACTAGCGGGAGGGGAGATACGCAGTATTTT
V gene: TRBV7-9
D gene: TRBD2
J gene: TRBJ2-3
clone size: many

CDR3 protein: CASSYIGTTQETQYF
CDR3 DNA: TGTGCCAGCAGTTACATCGGGACGACCCAAGAGACCCAGTACTTC
V gene: TRBV6-2/TRBV6-3
D gene: -
J gene: TRBJ2-5
clone size: few

CDR3 protein: CASRQGRGPGQPQHF
CDR3 DNA: TGTGCCAGCAGACAGGGAAGGGGCCCAGGACAGCCCCAGCATTTT
V gene: TRBV6-5
D gene: -
J gene: TRBJ1-5
clone size: few

CDR3 protein: CASSPLGQFEAFF
CDR3 DNA: TGCGCCAGCAGCCCCCTTGGACAGTTTGAAGCTTTCTTT
V gene: TRBV4-1
D gene: -
J gene: TRBJ1-1
clone size: -